The sequence of this T cell receptor (beta chain) was determined in a study of blood T cell repertoires in COVID-19 (TCRdb year 2020). With respect to the entire study: The collaborator samples originated in the United States, Italy and Spain and spanned the acute and convalescent phases of COVID-19. The dataset comprised deeply sampled blood TCRbeta repertoires from subjects exposed to, actively infected with, or recovered from COVID-19. The material from the prospective study consisted of cDNA or gDNA derived from T cells, B-cell-depleted T cells, or PBMCs. Where available, HLA class I and class II types were obtained from metadata supplied by the sample provider rather than from assay-based typing. A de-identified subject ID, COVID-19 status, age in years and sex were almost always included in the sample metadata. Samples were obtained from the ongoing ImmuneRACE study (first 160 participants) and from 1,200 or so subjects provided by 6 global collaborators. The repertoires were released in a freely available public database intended as a resource for research on the immune response to SARS-CoV-2. On the study overall, not on this receptor specifically: Clinical and demographic metadata were provided uncurated, with the amount varying by source and participant.

On this clone itself: Its antigen remains undetermined. The sample holds no much larger clone one base away, and base qualities are not on file.

TCRbeta CDR3 regions were amplified from genomic DNA by means of the immunoSEQ Assay, a bias-controlled multiplex PCR. Per the original workflow: Within the assay, amplification of reference gene primers was used to estimate how many nucleated cells each sample contained. To quantify the absolute abundance of each unique TCRbeta CDR3 rearrangement, sequence reads were collapsed and filtered. For each sample, productive Simpson clonality was calculated as the square root of Simpson's diversity index across productive rearrangements. Sourced from immuneACCESS, this table was stored by TCRdb with only in-frame sequences that have V and J called. A share of the clones is absent; for the studies checked, an unresolved V gene accounts for under half, and the remainder has no known explanation. The D gene and trimming were derived from the DNA, and the V and J assignments and clone size from that table. This sample holds some 200,000 clones; roughly four fifths were observed only once. Jointly, the top ten make up approximately 12% of the sample.

Trimming takes 4 bases off V and 4 bases off J; junction bases not matched to a gene: 4. The CDR3 measures 16 amino acids from cysteine to phenylalanine. Just CDR3 DNA is preserved here, 48 bases in frame from base 1. The germline V gene specifies SGHRS as CDR1 and YFSETQ as CDR2. At one collaborating source in Seattle, patients were enrolled during active infection and were followed longitudinally through the course of disease. Whole blood was collected in K2EDTA tubes by collaborating institutions according to the institutions' own protocols. For TCRbeta analysis, collaborator samples were shipped as frozen whole blood, as isolated PBMCs, or as DNA extracted from either sample type.

The TCR was taken from an elderly woman with COVID-19, enrolled during active disease. Sequencing was done on a sample of peripheral blood. The chain links TRBV5-1 with TRBJ2-3, and 15 junction bases match TRBD2. The CDR3: CASSPRTSGRADTQYF. The nucleotide sequence is TGCGCCAGCAGCCCCCGGACTAGCGGGAGGGCAGATACGCAGTATTTT.